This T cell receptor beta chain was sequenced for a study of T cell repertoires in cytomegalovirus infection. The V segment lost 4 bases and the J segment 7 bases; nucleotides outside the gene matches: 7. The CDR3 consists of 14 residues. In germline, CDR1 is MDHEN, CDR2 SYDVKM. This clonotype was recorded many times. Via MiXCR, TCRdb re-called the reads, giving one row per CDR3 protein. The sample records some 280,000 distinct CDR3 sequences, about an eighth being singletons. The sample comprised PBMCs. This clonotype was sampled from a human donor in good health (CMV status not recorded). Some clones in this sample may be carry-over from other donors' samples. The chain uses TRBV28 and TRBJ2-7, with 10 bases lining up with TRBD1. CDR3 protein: CASSSRQGAREQYF. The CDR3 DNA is TGTGCCAGCAGTTCCCGACAGGGGGCAAGGGAGCAGTACTTC.